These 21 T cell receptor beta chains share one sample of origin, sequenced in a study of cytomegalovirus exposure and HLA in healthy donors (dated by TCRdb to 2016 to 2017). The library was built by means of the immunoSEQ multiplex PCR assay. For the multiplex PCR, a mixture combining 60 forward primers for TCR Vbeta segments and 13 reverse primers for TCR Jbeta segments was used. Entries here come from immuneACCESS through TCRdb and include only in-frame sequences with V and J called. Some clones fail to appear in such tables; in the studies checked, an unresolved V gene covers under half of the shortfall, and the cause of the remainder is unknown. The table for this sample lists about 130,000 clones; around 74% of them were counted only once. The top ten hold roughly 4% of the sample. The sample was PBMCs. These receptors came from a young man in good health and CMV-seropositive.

CDR3 DNA sequence: TGTGCCAGCAGCTTGGGAGGGGGCAATTCACCCCTCCACTTT. Translation gives CASSLGGGNSPLHF. The chain carries TRBV5-6 and TRBJ1-6; 7 nucleotides match TRBD1. V lost 0 bases to trimming and J lost 7 bases; unmatched junction nucleotides: 1. The length of the CDR3 is 14 residues. CDR1 SGHDT and CDR2 YYEEEE come from the germline V gene.

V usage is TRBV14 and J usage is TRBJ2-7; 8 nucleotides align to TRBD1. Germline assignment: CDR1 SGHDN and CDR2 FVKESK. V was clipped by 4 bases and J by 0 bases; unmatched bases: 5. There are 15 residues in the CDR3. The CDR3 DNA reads TGTGCCAGCAGCCTACGACAGGGGAGCTCCTACGAGCAGTACTTC. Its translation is CASSLRQGSSYEQYF.

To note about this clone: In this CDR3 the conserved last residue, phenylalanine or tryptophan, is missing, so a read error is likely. CDR3 bases: TGTGCCAGCAGTGCCCAGTGGGTGAGCACAGATACGCAGTATGTT. Amino acid sequence: CASSAQWVSTDTQYV. The genes are TRBV25-1 and TRBJ2-3; D gene ambiguous. Germline CDR1 and CDR2: MGHDK and SYGVNS. The V and J ends lost 4 bases and 0 bases respectively, with 11 bases between them. This CDR3 region has 15 residues.

Here the CDR3 DNA reads TGTGCCAGCAGTCCTCAGGGTTCGTTAGGGTACGAGCAGTACTTC. This encodes CASSPQGSLGYEQYF. The chain is built from TRBV27 and TRBJ2-7; the D gene is possibly TRBD1 (5 bases). Germline V gene sequence: CDR1 MNHEY, CDR2 SMNVEV (reference sequence). The CDR3 contains 15 residues. Trimming stripped 5 bases from V and 4 bases from J, with 18 bases between.

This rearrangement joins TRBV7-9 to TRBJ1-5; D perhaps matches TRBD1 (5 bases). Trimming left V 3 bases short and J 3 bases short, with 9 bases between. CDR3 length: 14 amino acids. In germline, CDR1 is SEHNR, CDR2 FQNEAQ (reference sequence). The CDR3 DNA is TGTGCCAGCAGCTTGGGGACTAACAATCAGCCCCAGCATTTT. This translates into CASSLGTNNQPQHF.

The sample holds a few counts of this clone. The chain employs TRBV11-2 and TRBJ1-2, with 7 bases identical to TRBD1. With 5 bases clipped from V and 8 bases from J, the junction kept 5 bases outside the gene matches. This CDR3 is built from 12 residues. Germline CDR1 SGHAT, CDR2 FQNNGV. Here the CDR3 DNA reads TGTGCCAGCAGCGTCTACAGGGGAGGCTACACCTTC. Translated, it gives CASSVYRGGYTF.

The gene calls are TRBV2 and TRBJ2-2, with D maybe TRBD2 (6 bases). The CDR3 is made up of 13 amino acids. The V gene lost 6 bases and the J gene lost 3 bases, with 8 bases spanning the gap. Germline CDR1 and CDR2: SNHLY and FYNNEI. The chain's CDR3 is CASSRDYTGELFF. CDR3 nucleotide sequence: TGTGCCAGCAGCAGGGACTACACCGGGGAGCTGTTTTTT.

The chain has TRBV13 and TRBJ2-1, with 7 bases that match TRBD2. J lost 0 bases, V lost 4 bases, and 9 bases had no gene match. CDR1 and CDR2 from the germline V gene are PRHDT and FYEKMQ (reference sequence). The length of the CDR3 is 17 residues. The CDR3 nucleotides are TGTGCCAGCAGCTCCGAATTTGCGGGAGACTCCTACAATGAGCAGTTCTTC. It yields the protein CASSSEFAGDSYNEQFF.

The CDR3 sequence: CASSHVLAGGHNEQFF. As DNA, the CDR3 is TGCGCCAGCAGCCACGTCCTAGCGGGAGGGCACAATGAGCAGTTCTTC. The chain uses TRBV4-3 and TRBJ2-1, with 12 bases aligning to TRBD2. V lost 3 bases to trimming and J lost 5 bases; unmatched junction nucleotides: 5. The length of the CDR3 is 16 residues. Germline V lookup: CDR1 LGHNA, CDR2 YSLEER.

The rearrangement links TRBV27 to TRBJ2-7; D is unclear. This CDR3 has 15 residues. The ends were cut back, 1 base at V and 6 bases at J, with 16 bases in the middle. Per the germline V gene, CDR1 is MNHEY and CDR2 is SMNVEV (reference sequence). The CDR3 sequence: CASSLWPETPLEQYF. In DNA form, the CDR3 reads TGTGCCAGCAGTTTATGGCCCGAGACTCCCCTCGAGCAGTACTTC.

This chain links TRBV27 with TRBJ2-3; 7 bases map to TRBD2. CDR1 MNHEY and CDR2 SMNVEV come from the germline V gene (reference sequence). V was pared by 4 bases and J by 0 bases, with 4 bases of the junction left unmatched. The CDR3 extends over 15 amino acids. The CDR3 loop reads CASSSGLVSTDTQYF. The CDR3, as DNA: TGTGCCAGCAGTTCCGGACTAGTCAGCACAGATACGCAGTATTTT.

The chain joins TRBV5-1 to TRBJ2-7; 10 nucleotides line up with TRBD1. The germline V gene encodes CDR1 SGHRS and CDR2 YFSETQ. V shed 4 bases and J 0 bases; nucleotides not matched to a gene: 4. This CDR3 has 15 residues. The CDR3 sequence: CASSVGQGGSYEQYF. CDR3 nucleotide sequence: TGCGCCAGCAGCGTCGGACAGGGGGGCTCCTACGAGCAGTACTTC.

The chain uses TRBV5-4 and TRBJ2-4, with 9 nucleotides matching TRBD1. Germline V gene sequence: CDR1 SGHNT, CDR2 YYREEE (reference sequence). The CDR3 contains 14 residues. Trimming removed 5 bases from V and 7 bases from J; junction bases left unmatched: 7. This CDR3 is CASRGTGNGNIQYF. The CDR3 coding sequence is TGTGCCAGCAGGGGGACAGGGAACGGGAACATTCAGTACTTC.

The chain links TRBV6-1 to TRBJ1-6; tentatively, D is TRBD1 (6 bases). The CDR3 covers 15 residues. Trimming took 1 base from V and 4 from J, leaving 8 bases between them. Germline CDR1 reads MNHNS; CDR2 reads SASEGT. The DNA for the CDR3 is TGTGCCAGCAGTGAAGAGACAGGATATAATTCACCCCTCCACTTT. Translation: CASSEETGYNSPLHF.

CDR3 in amino acids: CASSLRLPYEQYF. The CDR3 DNA is TGTGCCAGCAGCCTACGACTCCCCTACGAGCAGTACTTC. The chain uses TRBV7-9 and TRBJ2-7; D not certain. The germline V and J ends were trimmed by 5 bases and 2 bases, with 10 bases remaining between them. This CDR3 is 13 amino acids long. The germline gives CDR1 SEHNR, CDR2 FQNEAQ (reference sequence).

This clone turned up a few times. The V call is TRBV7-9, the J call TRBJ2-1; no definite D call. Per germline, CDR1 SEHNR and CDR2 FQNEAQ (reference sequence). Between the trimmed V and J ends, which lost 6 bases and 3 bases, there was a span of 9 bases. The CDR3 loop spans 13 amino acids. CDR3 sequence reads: CASRKQNYNEQFF. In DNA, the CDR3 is TGTGCCAGCAGGAAACAGAACTACAATGAGCAGTTCTTC. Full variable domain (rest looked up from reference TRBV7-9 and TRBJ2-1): DTGVSQNPRHKITKRGQNVTFRCDPISEHNRLYWYRQTLGQGPEFLTYFQNEAQLEKSRLLSDRFSAERPKGSFSTLEIQRTEQGDSAMYLCASRKQNYNEQFFGPGTRLTVL.

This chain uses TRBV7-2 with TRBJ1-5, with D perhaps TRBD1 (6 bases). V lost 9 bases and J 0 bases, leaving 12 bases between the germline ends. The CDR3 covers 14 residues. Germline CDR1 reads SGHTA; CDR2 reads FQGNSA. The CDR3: CASGTRYSNQPQHF. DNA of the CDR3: TGTGCCAGTGGGACAAGGTATAGCAATCAGCCCCAGCATTTT.

In DNA form, the CDR3 reads TGTGCCAGCAGTTTATATTACGGTGAGCAGTTCTTC. Translated, it gives CASSLYYGEQFF. V usage is TRBV28 and J usage is TRBJ2-1, with no clear D. CDR1 MDHEN and CDR2 SYDVKM come from the germline V gene. V was shortened by 1 base and J by 9 bases, with 7 bases between the two germline ends. This CDR3 region has 12 residues. Full variable domain (outside the CDR3, taken from reference TRBV28 and TRBJ2-1): DVKVTQSSRYLVKRTGEKVFLECVQDMDHENMFWYRQDPGLGLRLIYFSYDVKMKEKGDIPEGYSVSREKKERFSLILESASTNQTSMYLCASSLYYGEQFFGPGTRLTVL.

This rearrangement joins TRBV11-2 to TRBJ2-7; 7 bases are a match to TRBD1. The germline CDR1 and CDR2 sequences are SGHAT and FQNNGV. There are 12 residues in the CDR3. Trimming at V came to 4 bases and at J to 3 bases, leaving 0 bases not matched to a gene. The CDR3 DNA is TGTGCCAGCAGCTCAGGGGGCTACGAGCAGTACTTC. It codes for CASSSGGYEQYF.

CDR3 sequence: CASSVASGDTGELFF. Here the CDR3 DNA reads TGTGCCAGCAGCGTAGCTAGCGGGGACACCGGGGAGCTGTTTTTT. The V gene is TRBV9, the J gene TRBJ2-2; 9 bases line up with TRBD2. Germline V gives CDR1 SGDLS, CDR2 YYNGEE. The junction had 0 bases not matched to a gene; V was cut back by 0 bases and J by 3 bases. CDR3 length equals 15 residues.

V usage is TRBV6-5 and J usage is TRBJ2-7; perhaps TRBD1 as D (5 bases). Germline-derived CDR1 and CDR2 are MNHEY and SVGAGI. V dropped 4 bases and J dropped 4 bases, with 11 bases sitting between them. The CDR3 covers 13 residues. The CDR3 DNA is TGTGCCAGCAGTTCGCCCCAGGGTTACGAGCAGTACTTC. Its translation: CASSSPQGYEQYF.